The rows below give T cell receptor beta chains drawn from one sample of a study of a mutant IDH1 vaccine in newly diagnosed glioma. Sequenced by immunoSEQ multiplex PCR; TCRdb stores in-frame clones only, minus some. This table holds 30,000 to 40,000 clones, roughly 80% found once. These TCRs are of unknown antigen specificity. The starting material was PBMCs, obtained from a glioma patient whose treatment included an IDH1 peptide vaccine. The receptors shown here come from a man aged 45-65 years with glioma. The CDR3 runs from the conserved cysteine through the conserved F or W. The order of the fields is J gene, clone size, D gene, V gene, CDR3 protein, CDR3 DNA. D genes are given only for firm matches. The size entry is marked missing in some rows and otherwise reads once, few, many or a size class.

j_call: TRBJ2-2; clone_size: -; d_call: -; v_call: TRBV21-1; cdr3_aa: CASSKGGLAGGGGELFF; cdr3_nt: TGTGCCAGCAGCAAAGGGGGACTAGCGGGAGGTGGCGGGGAGCTGTTTTTT
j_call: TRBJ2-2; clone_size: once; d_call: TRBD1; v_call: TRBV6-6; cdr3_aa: CASSPTGLTGELFF; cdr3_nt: TGTGCCAGCAGTCCGACAGGGCTGACCGGGGAGCTGTTTTTT
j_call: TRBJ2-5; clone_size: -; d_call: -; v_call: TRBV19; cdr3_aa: CASSMTWERETQYF; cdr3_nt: TGTGCCAGTAGTATGACGTGGGAGAGAGAGACCCAGTACTTC
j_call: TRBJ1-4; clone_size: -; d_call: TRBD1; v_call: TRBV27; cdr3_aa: CASGFRTGKTNEKLFF; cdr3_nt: TGTGCCAGCGGGTTCAGGACAGGAAAAACTAATGAAAAACTGTTTTTT
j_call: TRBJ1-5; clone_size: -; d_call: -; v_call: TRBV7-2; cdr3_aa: CASSLGPGGNQPQHF; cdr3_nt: TGTGCCAGCAGCTTAGGACCCGGAGGGAATCAGCCCCAGCATTTT
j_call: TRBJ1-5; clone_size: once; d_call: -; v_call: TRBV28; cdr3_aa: CASSPRAYSGLGQPQHF; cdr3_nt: TGTGCCAGCAGTCCCCGAGCCTATTCAGGCCTTGGACAGCCCCAGCATTTT
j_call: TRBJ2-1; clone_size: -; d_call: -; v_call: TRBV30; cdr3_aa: CAWSGLANEQFF; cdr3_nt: TGTGCCTGGAGCGGGCTAGCCAATGAGCAGTTCTTC
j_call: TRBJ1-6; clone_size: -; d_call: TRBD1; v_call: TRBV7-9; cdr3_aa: CAGRQGDSPLHF; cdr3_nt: TGTGCCGGTCGACAGGGGGACTCACCCCTCCACTTT
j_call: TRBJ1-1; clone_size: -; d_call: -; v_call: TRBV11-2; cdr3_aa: CASSLLSGRMNTEAFF; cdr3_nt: TGTGCCAGCAGCTTATTATCAGGGAGGATGAACACTGAAGCTTTCTTT
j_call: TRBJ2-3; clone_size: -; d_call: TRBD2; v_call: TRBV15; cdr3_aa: CATSGERGSTDTQYF; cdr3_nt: TGTGCCACCAGCGGAGAGCGGGGGTCCACAGATACGCAGTATTTT
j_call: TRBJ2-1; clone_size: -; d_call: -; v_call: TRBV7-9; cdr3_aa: CASSLAGAALNEQFF; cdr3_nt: TGTGCCAGCAGCTTAGCGGGAGCGGCTTTGAATGAGCAGTTCTTC
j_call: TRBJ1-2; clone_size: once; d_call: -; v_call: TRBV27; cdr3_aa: CASSLRGSYYGYTF; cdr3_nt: TGTGCCAGCAGTTTACGGGGATCGTACTATGGCTACACCTTC
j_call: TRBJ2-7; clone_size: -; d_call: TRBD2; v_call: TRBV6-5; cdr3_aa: CASSPSGLPYEQYF; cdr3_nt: TGTGCCAGCAGTCCTAGCGGGTTGCCCTACGAGCAGTACTTC
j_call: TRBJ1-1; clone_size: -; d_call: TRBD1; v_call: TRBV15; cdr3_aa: CAAGGWDTEAFF; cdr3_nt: TGTGCCGCAGGGGGTTGGGACACTGAAGCTTTCTTT
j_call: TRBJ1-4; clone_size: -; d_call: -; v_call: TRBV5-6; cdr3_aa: CASSASTENNEKLFF; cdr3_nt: TGTGCCAGCAGCGCGTCGACAGAGAATAATGAAAAACTGTTTTTT